This is a list of T cell receptor beta chains from one sample in a study of shared T cell receptors in the human thymus. Only in-frame clones appear in the TCRdb table, and some are missing; sequencing was by immunoSEQ multiplex PCR. The profile shows about 380,000 clones, 85% to 95% of them singletons. Sequencing input: thymocytes. These receptors all come from a human donor. Both conserved end residues are part of each CDR3. Each record gives: CDR3 protein, CDR3 DNA, D gene, J gene, V gene, clone size. D genes are given only for firm matches. The size entry is marked missing in some rows and otherwise reads once, few, many or a size class.

CDR3: CASSLSFGQEFEQYF
DNA: TGTGCCAGCAGCTTGAGTTTCGGACAGGAGTTCGAGCAGTACTTC
D: TRBD1
J: TRBJ2-7
V: TRBV5-6
size: .

CDR3: CACTTPGLGEYEQYF
DNA: TGTGCCTGTACCACCCCAGGCCTTGGCGAATACGAGCAGTACTTC
D: .
J: TRBJ2-7
V: TRBV30
size: .

CDR3: CASSTPSRDPYGYTF
DNA: TGTGCCAGTAGTACCCCCTCGCGGGACCCCTATGGCTACACCTTC
D: .
J: TRBJ1-2
V: TRBV19
size: .

CDR3: CASSDSLSYGWAGELFF
DNA: TGTGCCAGCAGTGACTCGTTAAGCTACGGATGGGCCGGGGAGCTGTTTTTT
D: .
J: TRBJ2-2
V: TRBV6-4
size: .

CDR3: CASSLGETGNTGELFF
DNA: TGTGCCAGCAGCTTAGGCGAGACAGGGAACACCGGGGAGCTGTTTTTT
D: .
J: TRBJ2-2
V: TRBV7-3
size: .

CDR3: CASTERERKLYRSYNEQFF
DNA: TGTGCCAGCACCGAGAGAGAGAGGAAACTTTACCGCTCCTACAATGAGCAGTTCTTC
D: .
J: TRBJ2-1
V: TRBV21-1
size: .

CDR3: CASQTPSMNTEAFF
DNA: TGTGCCAGCCAGACCCCCAGTATGAACACTGAAGCTTTCTTT
D: .
J: TRBJ1-1
V: TRBV28
size: .

CDR3: CASSPGRVAGKQYF
DNA: TGTGCCAGCAGCCCAGGGAGGGTAGCGGGGAAGCAGTACTTC
D: TRBD2
J: TRBJ2-7
V: TRBV4-2
size: .

CDR3: CASSLPGTSGYQVNSYEQYF
DNA: TGCGCCAGCAGCCTGCCCGGGACTAGCGGGTATCAAGTTAACTCCTACGAGCAGTACTTC
D: TRBD2
J: TRBJ2-7
V: TRBV5-1
size: .

CDR3: CSVWALNTEAFF
DNA: TGCAGCGTTTGGGCGCTGAACACTGAAGCTTTCTTT
D: .
J: TRBJ1-1
V: TRBV29-1
size: .

CDR3: CASSPAGLVYEQFF
DNA: TGTGCCAGCTCACCAGCGGGACTAGTGTATGAGCAGTTCTTC
D: TRBD2
J: TRBJ2-1
V: TRBV18
size: .

CDR3: CASSPRGVSDYGYTF
DNA: TGTGCCAGCTCACCACGGGGGGTTTCGGACTATGGCTACACCTTC
D: .
J: TRBJ1-2
V: TRBV18
size: .

CDR3: CASSQPSGDPEAFF
DNA: TGTGCCAGCAGCCAACCATCGGGGGACCCTGAAGCTTTCTTT
D: .
J: TRBJ1-1
V: TRBV14
size: .

CDR3: CASSLSHPYEQYF
DNA: TGTGCCAGCAGCCTTTCTCACCCCTACGAGCAGTACTTC
D: .
J: TRBJ2-7
V: TRBV28
size: .

CDR3: CASSHWVAGLQETQYF
DNA: TGTGCCAGCAGCCACTGGGTAGCGGGGCTCCAAGAGACCCAGTACTTC
D: TRBD2
J: TRBJ2-5
V: TRBV11-1
size: .

CDR3: CASSPATCTELRDSANYGYTF
DNA: TGTGCCAGCAGCCCTGCAACCTGTACCGAACTCCGGGACAGCGCTAACTATGGCTACACCTTC
D: TRBD1
J: TRBJ1-2
V: TRBV7-4
size: .

CDR3: CASSEVGGIYNEQFF
DNA: TGTGCCAGCAGTGAAGTGGGGGGGATCTACAATGAGCAGTTCTTC
D: TRBD2
J: TRBJ2-1
V: TRBV6-1
size: .

CDR3: CSAQTSPGSLEGYTF
DNA: TGCAGCGCCCAAACATCCCCGGGGAGTTTGGAAGGCTACACCTTC
D: .
J: TRBJ1-2
V: TRBV29-1
size: .

CDR3: CASSIWAGDHQPQHF
DNA: TGTGCCAGTAGTATTTGGGCAGGCGATCATCAGCCCCAGCATTTT
D: .
J: TRBJ1-5
V: TRBV19
size: .

CDR3: CAWSSGGRETQYF
DNA: TGTGCCTGGAGTTCCGGGGGCAGAGAGACCCAGTACTTC
D: .
J: TRBJ2-5
V: TRBV30
size: .

CDR3: CASSPRQGSHTDTQYF
DNA: TGCGCCAGCAGCCCCCGACAGGGGTCACACACAGATACGCAGTATTTT
D: TRBD1
J: TRBJ2-3
V: TRBV4-3
size: .

CDR3: CASSPGQGAYNEQFF
DNA: TGTGCCAGCAGCCCGGGACAGGGGGCGTACAATGAGCAGTTCTTC
D: TRBD1
J: TRBJ2-1
V: TRBV11-1
size: .

CDR3: CASSESPPGLFF
DNA: TGCGCCAGCAGTGAGTCTCCCCCGGGGCTGTTCTTC
D: .
J: TRBJ2-1
V: TRBV10-1
size: .

CDR3: CASSLEGQGAYEQYF
DNA: TGTGCCAGCAGCTTAGAAGGACAGGGGGCGTACGAGCAGTACTTC
D: TRBD1
J: TRBJ2-7
V: TRBV13
size: .

CDR3: CASRGQGLAGDDNEQFF
DNA: TGTGCCAGCAGGGGACAGGGACTAGCGGGAGATGACAATGAGCAGTTCTTC
D: TRBD2
J: TRBJ2-1
V: TRBV2
size: .

CDR3: CAISASPTGGFRNTIYF
DNA: TGTGCCATCAGTGCCTCACCCACAGGGGGCTTCAGAAACACCATATATTTT
D: TRBD1
J: TRBJ1-3
V: TRBV10-3
size: .

CDR3: CASSEPGLAEETQYF
DNA: TGCGCCAGCAGTGAACCGGGACTAGCGGAAGAGACCCAGTACTTC
D: TRBD2
J: TRBJ2-5
V: TRBV10-1
size: .

CDR3: CASGGGPPPEQYF
DNA: TGTGCCAGCGGGGGAGGGCCCCCCCCTGAGCAGTACTTC
D: TRBD2
J: TRBJ2-7
V: TRBV6-5
size: .

CDR3: CASSLGAGASYNEQFF
DNA: TGCGCCAGCAGCTTGGGAGCGGGGGCCTCCTACAATGAGCAGTTCTTC
D: TRBD2
J: TRBJ2-1
V: TRBV5-1
size: .

CDR3: CASRAQEAVADTQYF
DNA: TGTGCCAGCAGGGCCCAGGAGGCTGTAGCAGATACGCAGTATTTT
D: .
J: TRBJ2-3
V: TRBV5-5
size: .

CDR3: CASSLTGPGNTIYF
DNA: TGTGCCAGCAGTCTGACAGGGCCTGGAAACACCATATATTTT
D: TRBD1
J: TRBJ1-3
V: TRBV6-5
size: .

CDR3: CAWSVLYRGMDEQYF
DNA: TGTGCCTGGAGTGTACTCTATCGGGGTATGGACGAGCAGTACTTC
D: .
J: TRBJ2-7
V: TRBV30
size: .

CDR3: CASSARQGRTF
DNA: TGTGCCAGTAGTGCCCGACAGGGGCGCACCTTC
D: TRBD1
J: TRBJ1-2
V: TRBV19
size: .

CDR3: CSAPSETEQFF
DNA: TGCAGTGCTCCCAGCGAGACTGAGCAGTTCTTC
D: .
J: TRBJ2-1
V: TRBV20-1
size: .

CDR3: CASSVIQFGLAITDTQYF
DNA: TGTGCCAGCAGCGTAATACAATTCGGGCTTGCAATCACAGATACGCAGTATTTT
D: .
J: TRBJ2-3
V: TRBV7-2
size: once

CDR3: CASSPGEGILNEQFF
DNA: TGCGCCAGCAGCCCGGGGGAGGGGATACTGAATGAGCAGTTCTTC
D: TRBD2
J: TRBJ2-1
V: TRBV4-1
size: .

CDR3: CASSYGINQPQHF
DNA: TGTGCCAGCAGTTACGGGATCAATCAGCCCCAGCATTTT
D: .
J: TRBJ1-5
V: TRBV6-5
size: .

CDR3: CASSLRPLAGGPNEQYF
DNA: TGTGCCAGCAGTTTACGACCACTAGCGGGAGGGCCCAACGAGCAGTACTTC
D: TRBD2
J: TRBJ2-7
V: TRBV27
size: .

CDR3: CASSYSAGGLDTQYF
DNA: TGTGCCAGCAGTTACTCAGCCGGGGGACTGGATACGCAGTATTTT
D: .
J: TRBJ2-3
V: TRBV6-5
size: .

CDR3: CASSPRDRGTLHNEQFF
DNA: TGCGCCAGCAGCCCCCGGGACCGAGGGACTCTACACAATGAGCAGTTCTTC
D: .
J: TRBJ2-1
V: TRBV5-1
size: .

CDR3: CASSSLGRGRMGTGELFF
DNA: TGTGCCAGCAGCTCCCTGGGTAGGGGGCGGATGGGGACCGGGGAGCTGTTTTTT
D: TRBD1
J: TRBJ2-2
V: TRBV9
size: .

CDR3: CASSTGEETQYF
DNA: TGTGCCAGCAGTACAGGGGAAGAGACCCAGTACTTC
D: TRBD1
J: TRBJ2-5
V: TRBV28
size: .

CDR3: CASSLEGLHYEQYF
DNA: TGTGCCAGCAGCTTAGAGGGACTCCACTACGAGCAGTACTTC
D: .
J: TRBJ2-7
V: TRBV7-2
size: .

CDR3: CASSPLNTPNTEAFF
DNA: TGTGCCAGCAGCCCCTTGAACACCCCGAACACTGAAGCTTTCTTT
D: .
J: TRBJ1-1
V: TRBV7-9
size: .